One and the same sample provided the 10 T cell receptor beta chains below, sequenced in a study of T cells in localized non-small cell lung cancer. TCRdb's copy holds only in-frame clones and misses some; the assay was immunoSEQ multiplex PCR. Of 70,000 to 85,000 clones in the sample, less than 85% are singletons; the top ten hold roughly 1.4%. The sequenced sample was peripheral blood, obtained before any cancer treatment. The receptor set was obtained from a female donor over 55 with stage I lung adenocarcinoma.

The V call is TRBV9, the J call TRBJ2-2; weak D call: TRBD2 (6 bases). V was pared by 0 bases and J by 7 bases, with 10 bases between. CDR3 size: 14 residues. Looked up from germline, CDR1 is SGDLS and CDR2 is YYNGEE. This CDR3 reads CASSVALEGGELFF. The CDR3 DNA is TGTGCCAGCAGCGTAGCTTTGGAGGGCGGGGAGCTGTTTTTT.

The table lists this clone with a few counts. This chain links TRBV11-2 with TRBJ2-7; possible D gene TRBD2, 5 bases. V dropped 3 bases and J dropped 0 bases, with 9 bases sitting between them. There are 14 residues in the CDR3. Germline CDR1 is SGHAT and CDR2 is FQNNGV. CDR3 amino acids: CASSFSESSYEQYF. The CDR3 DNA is TGTGCCAGCAGCTTTAGCGAGAGCTCCTACGAGCAGTACTTC.

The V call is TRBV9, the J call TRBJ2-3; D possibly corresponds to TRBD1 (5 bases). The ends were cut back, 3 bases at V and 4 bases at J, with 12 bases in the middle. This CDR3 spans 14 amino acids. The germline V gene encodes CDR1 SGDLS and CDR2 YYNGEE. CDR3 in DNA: TGTGCCAGCAGCGCCTCAGGGAAGGCAGATACGCAGTATTTT. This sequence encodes CASSASGKADTQYF.

The CDR3 DNA reads as TGTGCCAGCAGCTCCTACGCCCTTAGCGGGTTAAGCACAGATACGCAGTATTTT. It encodes CASSSYALSGLSTDTQYF. The J gene is TRBJ2-3, the V gene TRBV11-2; 7 nucleotides match TRBD2. The trim removed 4 bases at V and 0 bases at J, leaving 13 bases unmatched. This CDR3 comprises 18 residues. Germline V CDR1 and CDR2: SGHAT, FQNNGV.

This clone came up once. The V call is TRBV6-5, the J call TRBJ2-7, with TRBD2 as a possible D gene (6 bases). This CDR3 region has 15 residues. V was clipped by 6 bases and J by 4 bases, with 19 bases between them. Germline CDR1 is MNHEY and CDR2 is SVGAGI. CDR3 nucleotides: TGTGCCAGCAGCTCGGAGGGTACGGGAGTTTACGAGCAGTACTTC. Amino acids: CASSSEGTGVYEQYF.

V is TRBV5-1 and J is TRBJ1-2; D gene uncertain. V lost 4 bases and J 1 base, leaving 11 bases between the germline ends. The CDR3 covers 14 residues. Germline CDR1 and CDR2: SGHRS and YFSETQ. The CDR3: CASSAGPDNYGYTF. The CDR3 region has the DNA TGCGCCAGCAGCGCCGGGCCAGATAACTATGGCTACACCTTC.

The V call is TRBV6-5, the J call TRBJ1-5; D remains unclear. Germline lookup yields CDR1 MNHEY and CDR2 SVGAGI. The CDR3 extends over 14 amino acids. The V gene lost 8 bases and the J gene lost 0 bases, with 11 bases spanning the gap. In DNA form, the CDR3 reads TGTGCCAGCGCAGGCGAATATAGCAATCAGCCCCAGCATTTT. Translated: CASAGEYSNQPQHF.

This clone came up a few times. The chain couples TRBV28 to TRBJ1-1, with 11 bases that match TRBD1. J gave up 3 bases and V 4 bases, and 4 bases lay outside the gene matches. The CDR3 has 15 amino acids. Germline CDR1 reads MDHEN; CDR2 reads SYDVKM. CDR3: CASSSGQGEHTEAFF. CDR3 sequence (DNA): TGTGCCAGCAGTTCGGGACAGGGGGAACACACTGAAGCTTTCTTT.

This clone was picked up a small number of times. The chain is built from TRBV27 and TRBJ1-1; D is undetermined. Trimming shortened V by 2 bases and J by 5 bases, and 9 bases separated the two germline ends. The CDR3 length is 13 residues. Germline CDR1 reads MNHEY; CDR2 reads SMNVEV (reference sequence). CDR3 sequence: CASSLIGGTEAFF. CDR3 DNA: TGTGCCAGCAGTTTAATCGGTGGGACTGAAGCTTTCTTT.

The CDR3 loop reads CASIKGGSGNTEAFF. CDR3 nucleotides: TGTGCCAGTATTAAGGGCGGCTCGGGGAACACTGAAGCTTTCTTT. The rearrangement uses TRBV19 and TRBJ1-1; D is unresolved. The CDR3 consists of 15 residues. Looked up from germline, CDR1 is LNHDA and CDR2 is SQIVND (reference sequence). V gave up 7 bases and J gave up 1 base, with 16 bases separating them.